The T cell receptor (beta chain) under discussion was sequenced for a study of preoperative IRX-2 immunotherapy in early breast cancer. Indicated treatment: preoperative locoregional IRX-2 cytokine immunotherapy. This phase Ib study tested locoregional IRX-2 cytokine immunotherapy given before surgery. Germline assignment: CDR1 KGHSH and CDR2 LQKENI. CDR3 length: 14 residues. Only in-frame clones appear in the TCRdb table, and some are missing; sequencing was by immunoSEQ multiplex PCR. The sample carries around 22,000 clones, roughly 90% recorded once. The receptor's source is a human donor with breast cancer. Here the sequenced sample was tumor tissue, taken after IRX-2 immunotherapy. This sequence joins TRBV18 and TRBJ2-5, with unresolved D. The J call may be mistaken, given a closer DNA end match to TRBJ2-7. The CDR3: CASSPSPSSYEQYF. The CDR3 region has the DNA TGTGCCAGCTCACCATCTCCGAGCTCCTACGAGCAGTACTTC.